What follows are 30 T cell receptor beta chains derived from one specimen sequenced in a study of regulatory T cells in long-lasting Graves disease. Researchers made TCR beta libraries by using iRepertoire HTBI primers and running Arm-PCR on CDR3 regions. TCRdb reprocessed the multiplex PCR reads with MiXCR, giving one entry per CDR3 protein. The table has 500,000 to 700,000 distinct CDR3 sequences, 25% to 35% seen once. Documented time point: persistent/refractory GD, antithyroid drugs over 5 years with positive TRAb. From RNA extracted from PBMCs, the TCR library was made. The input for sequencing was peripheral blood mononuclear cells (PBMCs), taken when the disease was refractory, from a patient treated with antithyroid drugs. Receptors were obtained from a female donor with Graves disease.

The rearrangement links TRBV11-2 to TRBJ2-7; 9 bases are a match to TRBD2. J was trimmed by 1 base and V by 0 bases; bases with no gene match: 4. The CDR3 has 16 amino acids. The germline V gene encodes CDR1 SGHAT and CDR2 FQNNGV. CDR3 sequence reads: CASSLEAGGPSYEQYF. CDR3 coding DNA: TGTGCCAGCAGCTTAGAGGCGGGAGGGCCTTCCTACGAGCAGTACTTC. Using reference TRBV11-2 and TRBJ2-7 for the parts outside the CDR3, the full variable domain is EAGVAQSPRYKIIEKRQSVAFWCNPISGHATLYWYQQILGQGPKLLIQFQNNGVVDDSQLPKDRFSAERLKGVDSTLKIQPAKLEDSAVYLCASSLEAGGPSYEQYFGPGTRLTVT.

This clonotype was recorded a few times. V gene TRBV10-3 combines with J gene TRBJ1-2; 9 nucleotides match TRBD1. With V trimmed by 0 bases and J by 7 bases, 6 bases remained unmatched. This CDR3 is built from 15 residues. The germline gives CDR1 ENHRY, CDR2 SYGVKD. For the CDR3, the DNA is TGTGCCATCAGTGAGTCGACAGGGGGGCGAGGTGGCTACACCTTC. It encodes CAISESTGGRGGYTF.

This clonotype was counted a few times. The chain carries TRBV2 and TRBJ1-3; D possibly corresponds to TRBD1 (6 bases). CDR1 SNHLY and CDR2 FYNNEI come from the germline V gene. The CDR3 has 15 residues. V lost 5 bases, J lost 0 bases, and 11 bases lay in between. The CDR3 coding sequence is TGTGCCAGCAGTTTACAGGGAAACTCTGGAAACACCATATATTTT. Translating it yields CASSLQGNSGNTIYF.

This clonotype was picked up a small number of times. The V gene is TRBV25-1, the J gene TRBJ2-7; 11 bases are a match to TRBD2. CDR1 and CDR2 from the germline V gene are MGHDK and SYGVNS. The CDR3 runs to 16 residues. V shed 2 bases and J 1 base; nucleotides not matched to a gene: 4. CDR3 residues: CASSEPGTSGSYEQYF. The DNA of the CDR3 is TGTGCCAGCAGTGAACCTGGGACTAGCGGTTCCTACGAGCAGTACTTC.

The chain is built from TRBV9 and TRBJ1-1, with D unresolved. Germline CDR1 SGDLS, CDR2 YYNGEE. Trimming stripped 3 bases from V and 1 base from J, with 10 bases between. This CDR3 region has 14 residues. As DNA, the CDR3 is TGTGCCAGCAGCGATGGACCCTCGAACACTGAAGCTTTCTTT. It specifies CASSDGPSNTEAFF.

A few counts support this clonotype. The V call is TRBV5-1, the J call TRBJ1-1; D gene ambiguous. The CDR3 is 14 residues long. CDR1 is SGHRS and CDR2 is YFSETQ in the germline V gene. The germline V and J ends were trimmed by 4 bases and 1 base, with 11 bases remaining between them. CDR3 sequence reads: CASSPSTANTEAFF. The CDR3 DNA is TGCGCCAGCAGCCCGAGTACAGCGAACACTGAAGCTTTCTTT.

The chain is built from TRBV6-5 and TRBJ2-7; 8 nucleotides align to TRBD1. Trimming cost V 4 bases and J 6 bases; bases outside gene matches: 8. From germline, CDR1 is MNHEY and CDR2 SVGAGI. The CDR3 totals 14 residues. The CDR3 DNA is TGTGCCAGCAGTTCCCCAGGACAGGGACCCGAGCAGTACTTC. Encoded protein: CASSSPGQGPEQYF.

The rearrangement uses TRBV9 and TRBJ2-7; 11 nucleotides line up with TRBD2. CDR3 length: 15 residues. Germline lookup yields CDR1 SGDLS and CDR2 YYNGEE. J lost 6 bases, V lost 4 bases, and 9 bases had no gene match. The DNA for the CDR3 is TGTGCCAGCAGCCCACGACTAGCGGGAATTAGCGAGCAGTACTTC. Its translation: CASSPRLAGISEQYF.

The chain is built from TRBV4-1 and TRBJ1-1, with 7 nucleotides matching TRBD1. The V and J ends lost 1 base and 0 bases, in that order; junction bases with no gene match: 8. The CDR3 has 17 amino acids. In germline, CDR1 is MGHRA, CDR2 YSYEKL. The CDR3 region has the DNA TGCGCCAGCAGCCAAGTAGGGACAGAAACTATGAACACTGAAGCTTTCTTT. Translated, it gives CASSQVGTETMNTEAFF.

J is TRBJ2-3 and V is TRBV27, with 12 positions matching TRBD2. The CDR3 has 17 residues. CDR1 is MNHEY, CDR2 SMNVEV, per germline (reference sequence). J lost 6 bases, V lost 4 bases, and 11 bases had no gene match. CDR3 amino acids: CASSSPASGRAMDTQYF. Here the CDR3 DNA reads TGTGCCAGCAGTTCCCCGGCTAGCGGGAGGGCCATGGATACGCAGTATTTT.

This clonotype was recorded many times. V usage is TRBV12-3 or TRBV12-4 and J usage is TRBJ2-7; 10 bases are shared with TRBD2. The CDR3 has 14 residues. Trimming removed 5 bases from V and 7 bases from J; junction bases left unmatched: 8. The CDR3 sequence: CASSPIAGGVEQYF. The CDR3 DNA is TGTGCCAGCAGTCCCATAGCGGGAGGAGTGGAGCAGTACTTC.

This clonotype showed up just a few times. The gene calls are TRBV30 and TRBJ2-4; possible D gene TRBD1, 8 bases. Germline CDR1 reads GTSNPN; CDR2 reads SVGIG (reference sequence). V dropped 1 base and J dropped 8 bases, with 12 bases sitting between them. CDR3 length: 13 residues. The CDR3 spells CAWSGTGRDIQYF. The CDR3 bases are TGTGCCTGGAGTGGGACAGGGAGGGACATTCAGTACTTC.

V gene TRBV30 combines with J gene TRBJ1-2; D remains ambiguous. From germline, CDR1 is GTSNPN and CDR2 SVGIG (reference sequence). V lost 0 bases, J lost 4 bases, and 9 bases lay in between. This CDR3 region has 13 residues. In DNA form, the CDR3 reads TGTGCCTGGAGTGTATCCGTTTTCTATGGCTACACCTTC. It specifies CAWSVSVFYGYTF. The whole variable domain, remainder taken from reference TRBV30 and TRBJ1-2, is SQTIHQWPATLVQPVGSPLSLECTVEGTSNPNLYWYRQAAGRGLQLLFYSVGIGQISSEVPQNLSASRPQDRQFILSSKKLLLSDSGFYLCAWSVSVFYGYTFGSGTRLTVV.

This clonotype was detected many times. This chain uses TRBV11-2 with TRBJ2-1, with 9 bases aligning to TRBD1. Trimming at V came to 5 bases and at J to 8 bases, leaving 10 bases not matched to a gene. The CDR3 has 15 residues. Germline CDR1 is SGHAT and CDR2 is FQNNGV. The chain's CDR3 is CASSQGRTGVHEQFF. CDR3 nucleotides: TGTGCCAGCAGCCAGGGAAGGACAGGGGTGCATGAGCAGTTCTTC. Together with reference TRBV11-2 and TRBJ2-1, the CDR3 gives the full variable domain: EAGVAQSPRYKIIEKRQSVAFWCNPISGHATLYWYQQILGQGPKLLIQFQNNGVVDDSQLPKDRFSAERLKGVDSTLKIQPAKLEDSAVYLCASSQGRTGVHEQFFGPGTRLTVL.

This clonotype was counted only a few times. The chain couples TRBV6-1 to TRBJ2-7; 12 nucleotides align to TRBD2. From germline, CDR1 is MNHNS and CDR2 SASEGT. J gave up 4 bases and V 4 bases, and 8 bases lay outside the gene matches. The CDR3 is 16 residues long. Written as DNA, the CDR3 is TGTGCCAGCAGTGCCGGACTAGCGGGAAGGGTGTACGAGCAGTACTTC. It translates to CASSAGLAGRVYEQYF.

This sequence joins TRBV19 and TRBJ1-3; a possible D gene is TRBD1 (6 bases). From germline, CDR1 is LNHDA and CDR2 SQIVND (reference sequence). V was trimmed by 6 bases and J by 2 bases, leaving 14 bases between them. This CDR3 spans 15 amino acids. Here the CDR3 reads CASSGFRGPGNTIYF. CDR3 in DNA: TGTGCCAGTAGCGGATTCAGGGGTCCTGGAAACACCATATATTTT.

This clonotype has a handful of counts. The CDR3 loop reads CASSEMGTSSYNEQFF. The CDR3 DNA is TGTGCCAGCAGTGAAATGGGTACGAGCTCCTACAATGAGCAGTTCTTC. The chain links TRBV2 to TRBJ2-1; D remains unclear. CDR1 and CDR2 from the germline V gene are SNHLY and FYNNEI. The CDR3 runs 16 residues. Trimming took 2 bases from V and 0 from J, leaving 11 bases between them.

This chain connects TRBV10-3 to TRBJ1-5, with no clear D. The CDR3 runs to 13 residues. Trimming stripped 3 bases from V and 4 bases from J, with 7 bases between. The germline V gene encodes CDR1 ENHRY and CDR2 SYGVKD. CDR3 nucleotide sequence: TGTGCCATCAGTGAAACAAGTAATCAGCCCCAGCATTTT. Translation: CAISETSNQPQHF.

Written as DNA, the CDR3 is TGTGCCAGCAGGGGGCGCCCACCCGGGGAGCTGTTTTTT. Encoded protein: CASRGRPPGELFF. The chain couples TRBV2 to TRBJ2-2; TRBD1 is a possible D gene (5 bases). The CDR3 runs 13 residues. Per germline, CDR1 SNHLY and CDR2 FYNNEI. Between the trimmed V and J ends, which lost 6 bases and 6 bases, there was a span of 11 bases.

The V call is TRBV11-2, the J call TRBJ2-7; TRBD1 agrees at 9 bases. The length of the CDR3 is 15 residues. The junction had 4 bases not matched to a gene; V was cut back by 0 bases and J by 4 bases. CDR1 and CDR2 (germline): SGHAT, FQNNGV. CDR3 sequence reads: CASSLEDGQGYEQYF. The DNA for the CDR3 is TGTGCCAGCAGCTTAGAGGATGGACAGGGGTACGAGCAGTACTTC.

The chain links TRBV7-9 to TRBJ1-5, with D possibly TRBD1 on 5 matching bases. The CDR3 extends over 16 amino acids. The ends were cut back, 5 bases at V and 3 bases at J, with 17 bases in the middle. Germline CDR1 reads SEHNR; CDR2 reads FQNEAQ (reference sequence). The CDR3 coding sequence is TGTGCCAGCAGCGCCGCGGGGGGGATTACCAATCAGCCCCAGCATTTT. Encoded protein: CASSAAGGITNQPQHF.

The chain is built from TRBV5-5 and TRBJ1-1, with D tentatively TRBD1 (5 bases). Per the germline V gene, CDR1 is SGHKS and CDR2 is YYEKEE (reference sequence). The CDR3 has 14 amino acids. Trimming took 1 base from V and 5 from J, leaving 12 bases between them. The DNA of the CDR3 is TGTGCCAGCAGCTTGAGGGGCACCGGAACTGAAGCTTTCTTT. Encoded protein: CASSLRGTGTEAFF.

In its sample, this clonotype was seen a few times. V usage is TRBV2 and J usage is TRBJ2-7; 9 nucleotides line up with TRBD2. This CDR3 has 15 amino acids. The germline CDR1 and CDR2 sequences are SNHLY and FYNNEI. The V gene end was trimmed by 7 bases and the J gene end by 6 bases; junction bases not matched to a gene: 13. In DNA form, the CDR3 reads TGTGCCAGCACGTCCAGGGGAGGTAGCGGGAGCGAGCAGTACTTC. Amino acid sequence: CASTSRGGSGSEQYF.

This clonotype was counted many times. This chain uses TRBV30 with TRBJ1-2, with D perhaps TRBD1 (5 bases). Trimming removed 1 base from V and 4 bases from J, with 10 bases in between. This CDR3 comprises 13 residues. Germline CDR1 is GTSNPN and CDR2 is SVGIG (reference sequence). CDR3 coding DNA: TGTGCCTGGAGTGACTCAGGGTTCTATGGCTACACCTTC. It translates to CAWSDSGFYGYTF.

The chain is built from TRBV29-1 and TRBJ1-2, with 7 bases matching TRBD1. The germline V gene has CDR1 SQVTM and CDR2 ANQGSEA. Germline trimming cut 4 bases from V and 6 bases from J; bases unmatched to any gene: 5. This CDR3 comprises 12 residues. The CDR3 coding sequence is TGCAGCGTTGGCGACAGGGCTAATGGCTACACCTTC. It codes for CSVGDRANGYTF.

This clonotype showed up many times. This rearrangement joins TRBV2 to TRBJ2-6; 8 bases are shared with TRBD2. V gave up 6 bases and J gave up 0 bases; unmatched junction bases: 10. Germline assignment: CDR1 SNHLY and CDR2 FYNNEI. CDR3 length equals 18 residues. As DNA, the CDR3 is TGTGCCAGCAGGATTCGGGGGCGGGAGGCCTCTGGGGCCAACGTCCTGACTTTC. Amino acid sequence: CASRIRGREASGANVLTF.

This clonotype was counted between two and nine times. V usage is TRBV12-3 or TRBV12-4 and J usage is TRBJ1-2; maybe TRBD1 (6 bases). Trimming removed 5 bases from V and 2 bases from J, with 15 bases in between. The CDR3 is made up of 15 amino acids. CDR3 nucleotides: TGTGCCAGCAGTCCCTATGGACAGCAAAACTATGGCTACACCTTC. This codes for CASSPYGQQNYGYTF.

The chain employs TRBV3-1 and TRBJ2-2; D not certain. The CDR3 extends over 11 amino acids. V was trimmed by 3 bases and J by 6 bases, leaving 2 bases between them. CDR1 and CDR2 from the germline V gene are LGHDT and YNNKEL (reference sequence). The CDR3 region is CASSQSGELFF. The DNA of the CDR3 is TGTGCCAGCAGCCAGTCCGGGGAGCTGTTTTTT.

The chain uses TRBV11-1 and TRBJ2-3, with a possible D match to TRBD1 (6 bases). This CDR3 has 15 amino acids. The V and J ends lost 5 bases and 0 bases respectively, with 12 bases between them. Germline CDR1 SGHAT, CDR2 FQDESV (reference sequence). For the CDR3, the DNA is TGTGCCAGCAGCATGGGCCAGGGGAGCACAGATACGCAGTATTTT. Its protein product is CASSMGQGSTDTQYF.

The V call is TRBV27, the J call TRBJ2-7, with D uncertain. The CDR3 loop spans 15 amino acids. CDR1 MNHEY and CDR2 SMNVEV come from the germline V gene (reference sequence). V gave up 4 bases and J gave up 0 bases, with 13 bases separating them. CDR3: CASSSIQSSSYEQYF. The CDR3 bases are TGTGCCAGCAGTTCAATCCAGTCGAGCTCCTACGAGCAGTACTTC.